The T cell receptor beta chain under discussion was sequenced for a study of T-cell reconstitution after alpha-beta-depleted transplantation in children. This clonotype came up a few times. Its cognate antigen is unknown. The TCRbeta library incorporated unique molecular identifiers. MiXCR, applied by TCRdb to the PCR reads, yields one record per CDR3 protein. In the table there are about 310,000 distinct CDR3 sequences, around 25% of which are singletons. V lost 4 bases and J lost 0, with 10 bases in between. Germline-derived CDR1 and CDR2 are LNHNV and YYDKDF (reference sequence). The length of the CDR3 is 15 residues. Points from the study as a whole: Several hundred expanded graft clones reportedly supplied alpha-beta T cells about two months after transplant. Some patients showed high day-60 TCRbeta diversity, which derived from surviving recipient T cells and thymic progenitors.

Sequencing used PBMCs, mostly from graft donor cells, obtained 180 days after TCRalphabeta/CD19-depleted stem cell transplant. The genes are TRBV15 and TRBJ2-1; D gene uncertain. This receptor was obtained from a male patient younger than 18 who had a stem cell transplant for acute lymphoblastic leukemia, so the T cells may come from the graft donor. CDR3 sequence reads: CATSIDRSSYNEQFF. In nucleotides, the CDR3 is TGTGCCACCAGCATAGACCGGAGCTCCTACAATGAGCAGTTCTTC.